The next 9 T cell receptor beta chains were all read from a single sample in a study of Ad26.COV2.S vaccination and SARS-CoV-2 variants. Sequenced by immunoSEQ multiplex PCR; TCRdb stores in-frame clones only, minus some. Of 300,000 to 350,000 clones listed, around four fifths were seen once; the top ten hold 2% to 2.5%. The sample's treatment: roughly 19 received Ad26.COV2.S at low or high dose, single or two shots; 5 received placebo; per-sample allocation not given. Vaccine and placebo recipients were sampled on day 63 after the first injection. The sample consisted of peripheral blood, taken in a trial of Ad26.COV2.S vaccine versus placebo. Every receptor here comes from a person aged 18-60 years who received the Ad26.COV2.S COVID-19 vaccine or a placebo.

This rearrangement joins TRBV6-5 to TRBJ1-5; possibly TRBD1 for D (5 bases). V was pared by 2 bases and J by 1 base, with 9 bases between. The CDR3 totals 15 residues. Germline CDR1 MNHEY, CDR2 SVGAGI. The CDR3: CASSYGGGSNQPQHF. CDR3 nucleotide sequence: TGTGCCAGCAGTTACGGGGGGGGAAGCAATCAGCCCCAGCATTTT.

The V gene is TRBV6-5, the J gene TRBJ1-6; D call uncertain. The V gene's germline CDR1 is MNHEY and CDR2 SVGAGI. The length of the CDR3 is 14 residues. V lost 5 bases to trimming and J lost 5 bases, with 10 bases between them. The CDR3 DNA reads TGTGCCAGCAGTAGAATCACGAATAATTCACCCCTCCACTTT. Protein: CASSRITNNSPLHF.

CDR3 DNA sequence: TGTGCCAGCAGCTCCGGGACCCAGGCTCGCTACGAGCAGTACTTC. It encodes CASSSGTQARYEQYF. The chain is built from TRBV5-4 and TRBJ2-7; either TRBD1 or TRBD2 may fit D (5 bases each). Trimming shortened V by 3 bases and J by 3 bases, and 16 bases separated the two germline ends. CDR3 length: 15 amino acids. CDR1 and CDR2 (germline): SGHNT, YYREEE (reference sequence).

The V gene is TRBV28, the J gene TRBJ1-4; D is ambiguous. Trimming left V 5 bases short and J 0 bases short, with 13 bases between. The CDR3 runs to 16 residues. Germline V CDR1 and CDR2: MDHEN, SYDVKM. CDR3 DNA: TGTGCCAGCAGTACCCGGACCCTTGCAACTAATGAAAAACTGTTTTTT. It yields the protein CASSTRTLATNEKLFF.

This chain links TRBV27 with TRBJ1-5; D is possibly TRBD1 (5 bases). The CDR3 totals 15 residues. The germline V gene has CDR1 MNHEY and CDR2 SMNVEV (reference sequence). Trimming pared 1 base from V and 5 bases from J, leaving 12 bases between. The CDR3 protein is CASSLYGGADQPQHF. CDR3 sequence (DNA): TGTGCCAGCAGTTTATATGGGGGTGCGGATCAGCCCCAGCATTTT.

The sample holds one count of this clone. CDR3 DNA: TGTGCCAGCAGCCCAAGAGGGGGAATGGAGACCCAGTACTTC. Translating it yields CASSPRGGMETQYF. This chain connects TRBV13 to TRBJ2-5; D may be TRBD1 (6 bases). CDR1 is PRHDT, CDR2 FYEKMQ, per germline (reference sequence). V was clipped by 5 bases and J by 5 bases, with 15 bases between them. This CDR3 comprises 14 residues.

The chain links TRBV5-1 to TRBJ1-1; 7 nucleotides agree with TRBD1. J gave up 6 bases and V 0 bases, and 2 bases lay outside the gene matches. The germline V gene encodes CDR1 SGHRS and CDR2 YFSETQ. There are 13 residues in the CDR3. CDR3 in DNA: TGCGCCAGCAGCTTGGGGACAGGACCTGAAGCTTTCTTT. The encoded protein is CASSLGTGPEAFF.

CDR3 DNA: TGTGCCAGCAGTGACGTGCCAGTCGTTAAGACCCAGCATTTT. Amino acids: CASSDVPVVKTQHF. This chain connects TRBV2 to TRBJ1-5; D is ambiguous. The V end was cut by 3 bases, the J end by 11 bases, with 17 bases between. CDR3 length: 14 amino acids. Germline V lookup: CDR1 SNHLY, CDR2 FYNNEI.

CDR3 amino acids: CASRPDRGEAFF. The CDR3 DNA is TGTGCCAGCAGACCCGATAGGGGTGAAGCTTTCTTT. The chain recombines TRBV6-4 with TRBJ1-1; possibly TRBD1 for D (5 bases). The CDR3 runs to 12 residues. V was clipped by 6 bases and J by 7 bases, with 12 bases between them. Germline V gives CDR1 MRHNA, CDR2 SNTAGT.